The entry below describes one TCR beta chain. What it recognizes is unknown. TCRdb used MiXCR to reprocess the 5' RACE reads, holding one entry per CDR3 protein. The sample consists of about 260,000 distinct CDR3 sequences, 15% to 20% of them appearing once. The data belong to a study of T-cell memory formation after mild COVID-19. Study-level points and caveats: The authors left the SARS-CoV-2 specificity of second-wave clones peaking on day 37 unconfirmed.

CDR3 length: 15 amino acids. The germline CDR1 and CDR2 sequences are SSHAT and FNYEAQ (reference sequence). Germline trimming cut 1 base from V and 5 bases from J; bases unmatched to any gene: 3. The J gene is TRBJ2-5, the V gene TRBV7-7; 11 nucleotides line up with TRBD2. Source material: PBMCs or a T cell subset sorted from them (not recorded which). The sequence derives from a man aged 18 to 29 who had mild COVID-19 (a few samples of this study predate the infection). Cell type and time point are not known. CDR3 bases: TGTGCCAGCAGCTTAGTAGCGGGGGGGCACGAGACCCAGTACTTC. Its protein product is CASSLVAGGHETQYF.